These T cell receptor beta chains were read from a single sample in a study of blood T cell repertoires in COVID-19. Method: immunoSEQ multiplex PCR; TCRdb's copy keeps in-frame clones and lacks some. The data show 190,000 or so clones, approximately 87% seen once. The sample taken for sequencing was peripheral blood. These receptors originate from a young woman who had recovered from COVID-19. Both conserved end residues are part of each CDR3. The D gene is left open where the match is weak. For some rows the clone size is stated as once, few or many, or as a class when expanded; others skip it.

NA	once	TRBJ2-5	TRBV30	TGTGCCTGGAGTCCCCCGGGACACTACGAAGAGACCCAGTACTTC	CAWSPPGHYEETQYF
TRBD1	NA	TRBJ1-5	TRBV18	TGTGCCAGCTCAGCGCAGACAGGGATTAGCAATCAGCCCCAGCATTTT	CASSAQTGISNQPQHF
NA	NA	TRBJ2-7	TRBV11-2	TGTGCCAGCAGCTTATCCCAGGGGGGATCCTACGAGCAGTACTTC	CASSLSQGGSYEQYF
NA	NA	TRBJ2-2	TRBV7-3	TGTGCCAGCAGCCCATCGGACAGAGAGACCGGGGAGCTGTTTTTT	CASSPSDRETGELFF
NA	NA	TRBJ1-4	TRBV18	TGTGCCAGCTCCCAAAACGGGAATGAAAAACTGTTTTTT	CASSQNGNEKLFF
TRBD1	NA	TRBJ1-4	TRBV9	TGTGCCAGCAGCGCCCGTTACGGGACAGGAGGTGATGAAAAACTGTTTTTT	CASSARYGTGGDEKLFF
NA	NA	TRBJ1-1	TRBV19	TGTGCCAGTAGTTTTACAGGGAACACTGAAGCTTTCTTT	CASSFTGNTEAFF
NA	NA	TRBJ2-7	TRBV2	TGTGCCAGCAGCTTTACCTACGAGCAGTACTTC	CASSFTYEQYF
TRBD1	NA	TRBJ2-5	TRBV5-1	TGCGCCAGCAGCAAATTCGGACAGGGCACTACAGAGACCCAGTACTTC	CASSKFGQGTTETQYF
NA	NA	TRBJ2-1	TRBV7-6	TGTGCCAGCAGCTTAGGTTCCGAGACTTTGTGGTTCTTC	CASSLGSETLWFF
TRBD1	NA	TRBJ2-7	TRBV5-4	TGTGCCAGCAGCTTGGCCGGGACAGGGACTTACGAGCAGTACTTC	CASSLAGTGTYEQYF
NA	once	TRBJ1-6	TRBV19	TGTGCCAGCCGACAGGTCTCCTATAATTCACCCCTCCACTTT	CASRQVSYNSPLHF
NA	NA	TRBJ1-2	TRBV12-3/TRBV12-4	TGTGCTACATCGACCGGGGGGCATGGCTACACCTTC	CATSTGGHGYTF
NA	NA	TRBJ1-1	TRBV27	TGTGCCAGCAGTCCCCGGGGGGGAGGGAACACTGAAGCTTTCTTT	CASSPRGGGNTEAFF
TRBD2	NA	TRBJ2-2	TRBV12-5	TGTGCTAGTGGTTTGGTGTCTAGCGGGAGATTCTGGAACACCGGGGAGCTGTTTTTT	CASGLVSSGRFWNTGELFF
TRBD1	NA	TRBJ2-3	TRBV5-1	TGCGCCAGCAGCGGAGAGGACAGGGGTGCAGATACGCAGTATTTT	CASSGEDRGADTQYF
NA	NA	TRBJ2-1	TRBV4-3	TGCGCCAGCAGCCAAGATCGGGAGTGGTCCAATGAGCAGTTCTTC	CASSQDREWSNEQFF
TRBD2	NA	TRBJ2-2	TRBV11-3	TGTGCCAGCAGCTTAGCGGGGGGGGCCGGGGAGCTGTTTTTT	CASSLAGGAGELFF
NA	NA	TRBJ2-3	TRBV7-9	TGTGCCAGCAGCCCGCAGGGTTACACAGATACGCAGTATTTT	CASSPQGYTDTQYF
NA	few	TRBJ1-5	TRBV10-2	TGCGCCAGCAGCCCACAGGTTAGCAATCAGCCCCAGCATTTT	CASSPQVSNQPQHF
NA	NA	TRBJ2-5	TRBV5-4	TGTGCCAGCAGCCAATGGGGGGGGCGGGAGACCCAGTACTTC	CASSQWGGRETQYF
TRBD2	NA	TRBJ2-3	TRBV7-2	TGTGCCAGCAGCTTAGCAAGACTAGCGGGGGGGTTAGCAGATACGCAGTATTTT	CASSLARLAGGLADTQYF
NA	NA	TRBJ1-2	TRBV4-3	TGCGCCAGCAGCCAAGAGAGAAGCTATGGCTACACCTTC	CASSQERSYGYTF
TRBD1	NA	TRBJ2-2	TRBV5-8	TGTGCCAGCAGAACGGGACAGTACACCGGGGAGCTGTTTTTT	CASRTGQYTGELFF
TRBD1	NA	TRBJ2-4	TRBV19	TGTGCCAGTAGTCTCGGACAGGGGAACATTCAGTACTTC	CASSLGQGNIQYF
TRBD1	NA	TRBJ1-2	TRBV7-2	TGTGCCAGCAGCTTGGACAGGGGAAACTATGGCTACACCTTC	CASSLDRGNYGYTF
TRBD1	NA	TRBJ1-2	TRBV6-1	TGTGCCAGCAGTGCCCGGGACAGGGGGCAATCTGGGTATGGCTACACCTTC	CASSARDRGQSGYGYTF
TRBD2	NA	TRBJ2-2	TRBV3-1/TRBV3-2	TGTGCCAGCAGCCAGGGACTAGCGGGAGTCACCGGGGAGCTGTTTTTT	CASSQGLAGVTGELFF
TRBD2	NA	TRBJ2-1	TRBV4-3	TGCGCCAGCAGCCAAGATAGCGGTCTAGCGGGACACAATGAGCAGTTCTTC	CASSQDSGLAGHNEQFF
TRBD1	NA	TRBJ2-5	TRBV7-2	TGTGCCAGCAGCTTAATCGGGGCGGGACAGGGGGAGACCCAGTACTTC	CASSLIGAGQGETQYF
NA	NA	TRBJ1-1	TRBV13	TGTGCCAGCAGCTTAGAGTCGGGGTCTGAAGCTTTCTTT	CASSLESGSEAFF